The clone carrying this TCR beta chain has more than one count but fewer than ten. This record comes from a study of Tregs in tolerant kidney transplant recipients. Germline trimming cut 2 bases from V and 3 bases from J; bases unmatched to any gene: 19. The CDR3 consists of 19 residues. Germline V lookup: CDR1 SGHDT, CDR2 YYEEEE. Sequencing was performed with immunoSEQ multiplex PCR; in TCRdb, only in-frame clones are kept and a portion is missing. The sample consists of about 110,000 clones, almost 90% of them appearing once. The chain carries TRBV5-6 and TRBJ2-5; TRBD2 matches 7 bases. The specimen comprised CD4+ T cells from blood, sampled before the transplant. This receptor was obtained from a human donor who received a combined kidney and bone marrow transplant. CDR3 sequence reads: CASSFVLGWGGDDKETQYF. The CDR3 DNA reads as TGTGCCAGCAGCTTCGTCTTGGGTTGGGGAGGGGACGACAAAGAGACCCAGTACTTC.